This entry lists 10 T cell receptor beta chains sequenced from one sample in a study of blood T cell repertoires in COVID-19 (dated by TCRdb to the early 2020s). Receptors were amplified or captured by the immunoSEQ multiplex PCR assay. The source is immuneACCESS, and TCRdb retained only in-frame sequences with V and J called. Part of the clones is not carried over; for the studies checked, unresolved V genes explain less than half of this, and the remainder is unexplained. This sample has 150,000 to 200,000 clones in its table, and 85% to 90% of those were observed once. The ten top clones hold roughly 3.3% of the sample. Material: peripheral blood. The receptors shown here come from a man younger than 35 with active or convalescent COVID-19.

The chain employs TRBV5-1 and TRBJ2-1; D might be TRBD1 (6 bases). Trimming removed 4 bases at V and 5 bases at J, with 16 bases between. Germline V gene lookup returns CDR1 SGHRS and CDR2 YFSETQ. This CDR3 region has 15 residues. The CDR3 sequence is CASSRGPGHNNEQFF. DNA for the CDR3: TGCGCCAGCAGCAGAGGTCCGGGACACAACAATGAGCAGTTCTTC.

The chain uses TRBV4-2 and TRBJ2-3, with 8 bases fitting TRBD2. The CDR3 totals 17 residues. CDR1 is LGHNA and CDR2 is YNFKEQ in the germline V gene. V shed 4 bases, J shed 2 bases, and the junction held 11 bases outside the gene matches. The CDR3 DNA sequence: TGTGCCAGCAGCCGGGCAGAAACGGGGGGGATCACAGATACGCAGTATTTT. It encodes CASSRAETGGITDTQYF.

The chain recombines TRBV7-8 with TRBJ2-5, with a weak D call TRBD2 (5 bases). The CDR3 is 13 amino acids. Germline CDR1 SGHVS, CDR2 FQNEAQ. V gave up 2 bases and J gave up 7 bases, with 11 bases separating them. This CDR3 reads CASSLLSAGTQYF. The CDR3 coding sequence is TGTGCCAGCAGCTTACTTTCGGCGGGGACCCAGTACTTC.

The V and J genes are TRBV18 and TRBJ1-3; 7 nucleotides line up with TRBD1. The J segment lost 2 bases and the V segment lost 2 bases, leaving 3 bases of the junction unmatched. This CDR3 spans 15 amino acids. The germline CDR1 and CDR2 sequences are KGHSH and LQKENI. The CDR3 sequence: CASSPSGGTGNTIYF. The CDR3 DNA reads as TGTGCCAGCTCACCATCAGGGGGAACTGGAAACACCATATATTTT.

V usage is TRBV12-3 or TRBV12-4 and J usage is TRBJ1-1; no clear D gene. The CDR3 is 13 residues long. The ends were cut back, 8 bases at V and 4 bases at J, with 14 bases in the middle. In DNA, the CDR3 is TGTGCCAGCCGCGGGCGGTCCCTCACTGAAGCTTTCTTT. Translation gives CASRGRSLTEAFF.

The V gene is TRBV7-6, the J gene TRBJ2-3, with a tentative D call TRBD2 (7 bases). Looked up from germline, CDR1 is SGHVS and CDR2 is FNYEAQ. This CDR3 region has 15 residues. The germline V and J ends were trimmed by 1 base and 5 bases, with 13 bases remaining between them. CDR3 bases: TGTGCCAGCAGCTTAGAGGGGGGGCTGTTAGATACGCAGTATTTT. Residues: CASSLEGGLLDTQYF. The full variable domain, with the rest looked up from reference TRBV7-6 and TRBJ2-3, is GAGVSQSPRYKVTKRGQDVALRCDPISGHVSLYWYRQALGQGPEFLTYFNYEAQQDKSGLPNDRFSAERPEGSISTLTIQRTEQRDSAMYRCASSLEGGLLDTQYFGPGTRLTVL.

This clone was picked up a small number of times. The chain links TRBV19 to TRBJ1-5; TRBD1 aligns across 12 bases. This CDR3 comprises 18 residues. Germline CDR1 is LNHDA and CDR2 is SQIVND (reference sequence). Germline trimming cut 3 bases from V and 0 bases from J; bases unmatched to any gene: 6. The CDR3 coding sequence is TGTGCCAGTAGTATTGCGGGACAGGGGGCTAATAGCAATCAGCCCCAGCATTTT. Amino acid sequence: CASSIAGQGANSNQPQHF.

This clone was counted between two and nine times. The chain employs TRBV9 and TRBJ1-1; possibly TRBD1 for D (5 bases). The germline CDR1 and CDR2 sequences are SGDLS and YYNGEE. The CDR3 has 14 amino acids. V was trimmed by 0 bases and J by 5 bases, leaving 11 bases between them. This CDR3 reads CASSVARGGTEAFF. The DNA for the CDR3 is TGTGCCAGCAGCGTAGCGAGGGGAGGGACTGAAGCTTTCTTT.

Written as DNA, the CDR3 is TGTGCCAGCAGTTTGCCAAGCAGGGGGGAGCTGTTTTTT. Residues: CASSLPSRGELFF. V is TRBV28 and J is TRBJ2-2; D is ambiguous. Trimming left V 3 bases short and J 8 bases short, with 10 bases between. This CDR3 is built from 13 residues. Per the germline V gene, CDR1 is MDHEN and CDR2 is SYDVKM.

The chain joins TRBV7-2 to TRBJ1-2; D remains unclear. V gave up 0 bases and J gave up 6 bases, with 11 bases separating them. This CDR3 is 14 amino acids long. The germline V gene encodes CDR1 SGHTA and CDR2 FQGNSA. Here the CDR3 reads CASSLAWSEDGYTF. Written as DNA, the CDR3 is TGTGCCAGCAGCTTAGCGTGGTCAGAGGATGGCTACACCTTC.